The 20 T cell receptor beta chains reported below all come from one sample, sequenced in a study of technical replicates of blood from a few donors. Sequencing was performed with immunoSEQ multiplex PCR; in TCRdb, only in-frame clones are kept and a portion is missing. The sample has approximately 79,000 clones, 90% to 95% seen once. Sequenced: T cells isolated from PBMCs. These TCRs come from a human donor in good health.

The V and J genes are TRBV6-7 and TRBJ2-7; TRBD2 matches at 14 bases. TRBV6-7 qualifies as an ORF whose function is uncertain. CDR3 length: 15 amino acids. The ends lost 9 bases at V and 3 bases at J; junction bases unmatched: 7. Written as DNA, the CDR3 is TGTGCCAGAACGACTAGCGGGAGGGGGGACTACGAGCAGTACTTC. Its protein product is CARTTSGRGDYEQYF.

V is TRBV28 and J is TRBJ1-2; 7 bases map to TRBD1. V trimming: 4 bases; J trimming: 6 bases; junction bases outside the gene matches: 2. Germline CDR1 reads MDHEN; CDR2 reads SYDVKM. The CDR3 has 12 residues. In DNA form, the CDR3 reads TGTGCCAGCAGTTCTACAGGGGATGGCTACACCTTC. Amino acids: CASSSTGDGYTF.

V usage is TRBV7-5 and J usage is TRBJ2-1; TRBD2, the table's D call, was not compared with the DNA. TRBV7-5 is a pseudogene segment. The CDR3 runs to 14 residues. CDR3 residues: CARSSTSDDNEQFF. The DNA for the CDR3 is TGTGCCAGAAGCTCCACTAGTGATGACAATGAGCAGTTCTTC.

The chain carries TRBV11-1 and TRBJ2-1, with 10 nucleotides matching TRBD2. CDR3 length equals 16 residues. Trimming took 2 bases from V and 10 from J; bases not matched to a gene: 11. CDR1 is SGHAT, CDR2 FQDESV, per germline (reference sequence). CDR3 protein: CASSLFRLAGEGEQFF. CDR3 DNA: TGTGCCAGCAGCTTATTTCGGCTAGCGGGAGAAGGGGAGCAGTTCTTC.

J is TRBJ1-3 and V is TRBV9; no definite D call. Germline CDR1 is SGDLS and CDR2 is YYNGEE. V lost 3 bases and J lost 3, with 13 bases in between. The CDR3 is made up of 15 amino acids. CDR3 nucleotide sequence: TGTGCCAGCAGCGCCTTGCAGGAAGGTGGAAACACCATATATTTT. It translates to CASSALQEGGNTIYF.

The chain employs TRBV4-2 and TRBJ2-1; 7 bases align to TRBD1. From germline, CDR1 is LGHNA and CDR2 YNFKEQ. V was clipped by 4 bases and J by 3 bases; unmatched bases: 6. The CDR3 has 15 amino acids. CDR3 region: CASSPLQGSYNEQFF. The CDR3 nucleotides are TGTGCCAGCAGCCCACTACAGGGGAGCTACAATGAGCAGTTCTTC.

The rearrangement joins TRBV6-5 to TRBJ2-1; D perhaps matches TRBD1 (5 bases). V was trimmed by 2 bases and J by 0 bases, leaving 11 bases between them. Germline V CDR1 and CDR2: MNHEY, SVGAGI. The CDR3 consists of 16 residues. CDR3 sequence reads: CASSYGAAISYNEQFF. CDR3 bases: TGTGCCAGCAGTTACGGGGCGGCCATCTCCTACAATGAGCAGTTCTTC.

The chain uses TRBV27 and TRBJ1-2; D unclear. V was cut by 5 bases and J by 6 bases, with 16 bases left in between. The CDR3 is 14 residues long. Germline lookup yields CDR1 MNHEY and CDR2 SMNVEV (reference sequence). The CDR3 is CASSLNRPSDGYTF. The CDR3 nucleotides read TGTGCCAGCAGTCTCAACAGACCGTCGGATGGCTACACCTTC.

The chain is built from TRBV7-3 and TRBJ1-4; the D gene is possibly TRBD1 (5 bases). V lost 1 base and J 8 bases, leaving 20 bases between the germline ends. The CDR3 runs 17 residues. Germline loops: CDR1 SGHTA, CDR2 FQGTGA. Here the CDR3 DNA reads TGTGCCAGCAGCTTAATGGCCTCCGGGGGTAGAGAGGAAAAACTGTTTTTT. Its protein product is CASSLMASGGREEKLFF.

The chain has TRBV14 and TRBJ1-2; 8 nucleotides agree with TRBD1. J was trimmed by 5 bases and V by 3 bases; bases with no gene match: 2. Germline assignment: CDR1 SGHDN and CDR2 FVKESK. This CDR3 contains 13 residues. The CDR3 nucleotides read TGTGCCAGCAGCCACGACAGGGGTTATGGCTACACCTTC. Translating it yields CASSHDRGYGYTF.

The chain employs TRBV6-6 and TRBJ2-7, with 8 bases lining up with TRBD1. The ends lost 4 bases at V and 0 bases at J; junction bases unmatched: 5. The CDR3 is 15 amino acids. The germline gives CDR1 MNHNY, CDR2 SVGAGI (reference sequence). CDR3 loop: CASSSRDRSSYEQYF. CDR3 in DNA: TGTGCCAGCAGTTCTAGGGACAGGTCCTCCTACGAGCAGTACTTC.

Comments on this clone: The germline gene is not matched at one end of the junction; a read error may be the cause. The chain combines TRBV6-5 with TRBJ1-4; 7 nucleotides align to TRBD1. The CDR3 contains 16 residues. Germline lookup yields CDR1 MNHEY and CDR2 SVGAGI. Written as DNA, the CDR3 is TGTGCCAGCACTTACAGGGGCGGATCCGAGTCGAGAAAACTGTTTTTT. Its protein product is CASTYRGGSESRKLFF.

This chain connects TRBV11-2 to TRBJ2-1; D is unclear. Trimming pared 5 bases from V and 3 bases from J, leaving 14 bases between. This CDR3 is 15 amino acids long. Germline V gives CDR1 SGHAT, CDR2 FQNNGV. The CDR3 coding sequence is TGTGCCAGCAGCCGGCAAGGCGGAAACTACAATGAGCAGTTCTTC. Its protein product is CASSRQGGNYNEQFF. Complete variable domain (other parts from reference TRBV11-2 and TRBJ2-1): EAGVAQSPRYKIIEKRQSVAFWCNPISGHATLYWYQQILGQGPKLLIQFQNNGVVDDSQLPKDRFSAERLKGVDSTLKIQPAKLEDSAVYLCASSRQGGNYNEQFFGPGTRLTVL.

The chain links TRBV2 to TRBJ1-5; TRBD1 aligns across 7 bases. CDR1 is SNHLY and CDR2 is FYNNEI in the germline V gene. With 7 bases clipped from V and 7 bases from J, the junction kept 4 bases outside the gene matches. The CDR3 consists of 12 residues. The CDR3 DNA sequence: TGTGCCAGCACGCAGGGGGACCAGCCCCAGCATTTT. It codes for CASTQGDQPQHF.

V is TRBV6-5 and J is TRBJ1-1; D call uncertain. The CDR3 has 13 amino acids. The V gene's germline CDR1 is MNHEY and CDR2 SVGAGI. The V gene lost 0 bases and the J gene lost 10 bases, with 12 bases spanning the gap. In nucleotides, the CDR3 is TGTGCCAGCAGTTACTCTTCTAGTACGTTAGCTTTCTTT. Translated: CASSYSSSTLAFF.

The chain employs TRBV19 and TRBJ1-2, with TRBD1 matching over 7 bases. Germline-derived CDR1 and CDR2 are LNHDA and SQIVND (reference sequence). This CDR3 is 12 amino acids long. Here the CDR3 reads CAAFRGTHGYTF. The CDR3 nucleotides read TGTGCGGCATTCAGGGGGACTCATGGCTACACCTTC.

The V call is TRBV11-2, the J call TRBJ1-2; TRBD1 is a possible D gene (5 bases). Germline V CDR1 and CDR2: SGHAT, FQNNGV. The CDR3 loop spans 14 amino acids. V lost 1 base to trimming and J lost 3 bases, with 9 bases between them. The CDR3 is CASSLGTIDYGYTF. The CDR3 DNA sequence: TGTGCCAGCAGCTTAGGGACAATTGACTATGGCTACACCTTC.

V is TRBV13 and J is TRBJ2-4, with TRBD2 matching 8 bases. Per the germline V gene, CDR1 is PRHDT and CDR2 is FYEKMQ (reference sequence). V lost 2 bases to trimming and J lost 1 base; unmatched junction nucleotides: 10. CDR3 length equals 18 residues. CDR3 residues: CASSLYPGGRTAKNIQYF. The CDR3 region has the DNA TGTGCCAGCAGCTTATATCCGGGGGGGAGAACTGCCAAAAACATTCAGTACTTC.

The chain is built from TRBV6-5 and TRBJ1-1; 7 positions match TRBD1. The germline gives CDR1 MNHEY, CDR2 SVGAGI. Trimming removed 7 bases from V and 1 base from J; junction bases left unmatched: 6. The CDR3 consists of 14 residues. The CDR3 DNA follows: TGTGCCAGCACCTGGGACAGTCAGAACACTGAAGCTTTCTTT. Translating it yields CASTWDSQNTEAFF.

The V gene is TRBV28, the J gene TRBJ2-3, with TRBD2 identical over 9 bases. V trimming: 5 bases; J trimming: 4 bases; junction bases outside the gene matches: 7. Germline CDR1 is MDHEN and CDR2 is SYDVKM. The CDR3 runs 15 residues. This CDR3 reads CASSAGTSHPDTQYF. The CDR3 DNA reads as TGTGCCAGCAGTGCCGGGACTAGCCATCCAGATACGCAGTATTTT.